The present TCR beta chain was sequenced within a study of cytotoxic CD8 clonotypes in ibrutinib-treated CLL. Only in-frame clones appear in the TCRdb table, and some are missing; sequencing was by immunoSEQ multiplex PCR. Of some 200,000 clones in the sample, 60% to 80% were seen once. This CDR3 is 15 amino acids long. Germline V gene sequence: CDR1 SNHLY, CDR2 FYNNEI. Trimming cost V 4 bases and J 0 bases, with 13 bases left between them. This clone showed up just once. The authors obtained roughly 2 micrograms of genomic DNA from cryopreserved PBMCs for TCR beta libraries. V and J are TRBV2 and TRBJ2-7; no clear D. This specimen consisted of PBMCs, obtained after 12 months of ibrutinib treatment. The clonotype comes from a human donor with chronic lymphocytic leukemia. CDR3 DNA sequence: TGTGCCAGCAGTGGGGGATCCAGCCTCTCCTACGAGCAGTACTTC. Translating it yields CASSGGSSLSYEQYF.